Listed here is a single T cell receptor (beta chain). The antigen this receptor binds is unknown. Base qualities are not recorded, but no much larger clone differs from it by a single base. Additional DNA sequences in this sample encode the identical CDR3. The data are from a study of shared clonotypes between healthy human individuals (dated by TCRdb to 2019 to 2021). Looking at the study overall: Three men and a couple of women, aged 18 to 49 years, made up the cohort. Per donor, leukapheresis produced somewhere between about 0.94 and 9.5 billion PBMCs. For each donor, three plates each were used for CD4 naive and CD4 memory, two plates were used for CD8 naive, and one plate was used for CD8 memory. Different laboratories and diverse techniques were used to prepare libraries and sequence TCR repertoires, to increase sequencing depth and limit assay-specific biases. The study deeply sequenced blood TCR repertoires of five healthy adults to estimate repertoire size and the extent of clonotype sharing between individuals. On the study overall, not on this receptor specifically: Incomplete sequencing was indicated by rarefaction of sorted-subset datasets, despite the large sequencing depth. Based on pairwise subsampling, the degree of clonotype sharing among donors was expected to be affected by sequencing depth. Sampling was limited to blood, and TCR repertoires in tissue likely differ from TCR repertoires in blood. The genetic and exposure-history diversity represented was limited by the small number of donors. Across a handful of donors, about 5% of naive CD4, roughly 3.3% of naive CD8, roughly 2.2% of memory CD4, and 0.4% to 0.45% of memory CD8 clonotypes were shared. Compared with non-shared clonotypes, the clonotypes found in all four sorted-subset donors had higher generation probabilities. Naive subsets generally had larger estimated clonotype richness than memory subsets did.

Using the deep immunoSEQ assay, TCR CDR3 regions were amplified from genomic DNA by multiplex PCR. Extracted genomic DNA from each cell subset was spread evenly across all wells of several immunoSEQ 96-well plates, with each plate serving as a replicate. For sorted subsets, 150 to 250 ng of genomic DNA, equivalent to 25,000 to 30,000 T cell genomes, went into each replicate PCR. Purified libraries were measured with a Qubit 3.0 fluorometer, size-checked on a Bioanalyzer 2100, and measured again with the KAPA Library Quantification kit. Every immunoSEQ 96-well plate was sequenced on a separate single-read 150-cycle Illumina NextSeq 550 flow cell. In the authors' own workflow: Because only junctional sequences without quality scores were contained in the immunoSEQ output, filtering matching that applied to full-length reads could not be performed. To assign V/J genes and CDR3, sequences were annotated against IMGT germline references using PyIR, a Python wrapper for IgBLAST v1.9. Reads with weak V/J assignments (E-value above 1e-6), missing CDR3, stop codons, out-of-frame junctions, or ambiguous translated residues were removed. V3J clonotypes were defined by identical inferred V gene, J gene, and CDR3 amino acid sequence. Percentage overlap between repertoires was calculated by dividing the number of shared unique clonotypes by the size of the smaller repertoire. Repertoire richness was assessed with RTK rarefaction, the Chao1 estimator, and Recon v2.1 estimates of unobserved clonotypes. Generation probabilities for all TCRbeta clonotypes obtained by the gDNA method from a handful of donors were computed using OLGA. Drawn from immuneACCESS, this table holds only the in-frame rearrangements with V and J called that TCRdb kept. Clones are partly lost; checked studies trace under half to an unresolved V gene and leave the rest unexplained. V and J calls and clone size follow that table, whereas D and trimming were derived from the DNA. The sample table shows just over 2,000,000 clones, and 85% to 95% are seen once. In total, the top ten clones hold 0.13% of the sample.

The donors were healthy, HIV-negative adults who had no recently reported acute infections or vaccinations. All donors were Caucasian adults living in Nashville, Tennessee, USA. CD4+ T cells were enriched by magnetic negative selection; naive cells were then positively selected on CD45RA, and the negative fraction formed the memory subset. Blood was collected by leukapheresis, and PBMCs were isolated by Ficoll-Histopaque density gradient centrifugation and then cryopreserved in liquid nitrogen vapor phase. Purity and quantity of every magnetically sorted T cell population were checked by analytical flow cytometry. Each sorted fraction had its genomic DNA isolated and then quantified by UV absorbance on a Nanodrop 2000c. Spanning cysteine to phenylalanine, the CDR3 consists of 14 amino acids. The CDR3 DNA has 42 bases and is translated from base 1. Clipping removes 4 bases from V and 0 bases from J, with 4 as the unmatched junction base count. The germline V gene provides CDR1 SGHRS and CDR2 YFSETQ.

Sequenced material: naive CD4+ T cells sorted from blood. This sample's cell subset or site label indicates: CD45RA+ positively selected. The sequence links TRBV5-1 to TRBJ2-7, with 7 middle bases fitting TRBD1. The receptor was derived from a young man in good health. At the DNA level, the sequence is TGCGCCAGCAGCCCAGGGGACAGCTCCTACGAGCAGTACTTC. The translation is CASSPGDSSYEQYF.